The present entry profiles one T cell receptor beta chain with its context. The antigen is unknown. This entry belongs to a study of shared clonotypes between healthy human individuals. Study-level findings and limits: Researchers found naive subsets generally carried larger estimated richness than memory subsets. A small donor pool kept down the genetic and exposure-history diversity that was represented.

Into CD45RA+ naive and CD45RA-negative memory subsets, the CD4+ cells were split. For sorted subsets, about 200 ng DNA per replicate equaled about 27,000 T cell genomes. The protocol was immunoSEQ multiplex PCR, while the TCRdb copy is restricted to in-frame clones and leaves out a portion. The table includes roughly 640,000 clones, about 96% detected once. V was trimmed by 0 bases and J by 5 bases, leaving 17 bases between them. Germline values: CDR1 SGHNT, CDR2 YYREEE (reference sequence). The CDR3 covers 16 residues. This TCR came from a woman under 40 in good health. Sequenced input: naive CD4+ T cells sorted from blood. Noted subset: CD45RA+ positively selected. The genes are TRBV5-4 and TRBJ2-5; tentative D call: TRBD2 (6 bases). CDR3 nucleotide sequence: TGTGCCAGCAGCTTGGGAGATCCGCGGGGTCGGGAGACCCAGTACTTC. Translated, it gives CASSLGDPRGRETQYF.